The sequence of this T cell receptor beta chain was determined in a study of control samples from healthy donors and cancer patients. Germline V gives CDR1 SNHLY, CDR2 FYNNEI. The CDR3 spans 14 residues. V was shortened by 6 bases and J by 6 bases, with 15 bases between the two germline ends. Only in-frame clones appear in the TCRdb table, and some are missing; sequencing was by immunoSEQ multiplex PCR. The sample comprises about 49,000 clones, 65% to 90% of which are singletons, and around 2.8% rests with the top ten. The sequence was obtained from a woman aged 50 to 60 with lung cancer. The chain recombines TRBV2 with TRBJ1-5, with D unresolved. The sequencing sample was made of PBMCs. The CDR3 coding sequence is TGTGCCAGCAGGGCCGTAAGGGAGGGTCAGCCCCAGCATTTT. Its protein is CASRAVREGQPQHF.